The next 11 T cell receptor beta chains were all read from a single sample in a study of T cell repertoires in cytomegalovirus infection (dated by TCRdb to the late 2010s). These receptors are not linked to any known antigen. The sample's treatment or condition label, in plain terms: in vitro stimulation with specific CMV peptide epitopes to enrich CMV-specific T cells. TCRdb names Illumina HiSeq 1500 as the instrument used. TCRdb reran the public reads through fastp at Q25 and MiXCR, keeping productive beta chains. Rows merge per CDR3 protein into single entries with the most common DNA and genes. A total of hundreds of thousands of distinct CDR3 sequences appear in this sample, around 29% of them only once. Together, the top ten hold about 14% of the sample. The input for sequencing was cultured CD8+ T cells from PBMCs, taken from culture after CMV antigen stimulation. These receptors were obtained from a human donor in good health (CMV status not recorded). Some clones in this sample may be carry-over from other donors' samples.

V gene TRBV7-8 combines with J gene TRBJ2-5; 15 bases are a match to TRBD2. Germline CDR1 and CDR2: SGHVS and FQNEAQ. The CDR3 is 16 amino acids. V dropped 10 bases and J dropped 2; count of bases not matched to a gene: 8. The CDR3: CATSGLAGGSQETQYF. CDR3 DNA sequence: TGTGCCACCTCGGGACTAGCGGGGGGTTCTCAAGAGACCCAGTACTTC.

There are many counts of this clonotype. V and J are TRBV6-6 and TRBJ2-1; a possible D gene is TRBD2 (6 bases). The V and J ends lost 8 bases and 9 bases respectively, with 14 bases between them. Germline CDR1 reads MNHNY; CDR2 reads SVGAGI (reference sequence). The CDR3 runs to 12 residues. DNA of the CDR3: TGTGCCAGCGGGGACTTTGGGCTTGAGCAGTTCTTC. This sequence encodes CASGDFGLEQFF.

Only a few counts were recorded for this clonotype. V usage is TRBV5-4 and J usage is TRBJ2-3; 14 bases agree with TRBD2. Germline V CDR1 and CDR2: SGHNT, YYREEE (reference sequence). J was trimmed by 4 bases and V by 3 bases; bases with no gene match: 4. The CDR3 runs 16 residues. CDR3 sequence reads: CASSWGLAGEPDTQYF. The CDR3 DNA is TGTGCCAGCAGCTGGGGACTAGCGGGGGAACCAGATACGCAGTATTTT.

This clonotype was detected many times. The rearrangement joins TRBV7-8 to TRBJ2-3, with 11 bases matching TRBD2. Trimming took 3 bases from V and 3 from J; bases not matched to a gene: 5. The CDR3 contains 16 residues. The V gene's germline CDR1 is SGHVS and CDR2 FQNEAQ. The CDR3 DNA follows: TGTGCCAGCAGCTTCCGACTAGCGGGGTTGACAGATACGCAGTATTTT. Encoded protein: CASSFRLAGLTDTQYF.

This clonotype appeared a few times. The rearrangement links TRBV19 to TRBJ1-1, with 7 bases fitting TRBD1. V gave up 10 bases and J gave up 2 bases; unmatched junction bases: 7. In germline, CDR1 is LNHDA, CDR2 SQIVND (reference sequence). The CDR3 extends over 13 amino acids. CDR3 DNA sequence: TGTGCCATTCGGGCAGGGGGAAACACTGAAGCTTTCTTT. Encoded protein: CAIRAGGNTEAFF.

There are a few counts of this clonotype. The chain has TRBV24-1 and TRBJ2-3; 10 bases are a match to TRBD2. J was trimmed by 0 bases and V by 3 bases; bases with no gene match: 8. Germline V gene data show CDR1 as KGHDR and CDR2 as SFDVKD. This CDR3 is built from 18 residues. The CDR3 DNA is TGTGCCACCAGTGATCTAACTAGCGGGGAGCTTAGCACAGATACGCAGTATTTT. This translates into CATSDLTSGELSTDTQYF.

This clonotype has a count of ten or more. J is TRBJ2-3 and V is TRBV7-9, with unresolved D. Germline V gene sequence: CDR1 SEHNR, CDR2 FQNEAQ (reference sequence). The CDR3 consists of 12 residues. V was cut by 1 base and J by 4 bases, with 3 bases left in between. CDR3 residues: CASSLDPDTQYF. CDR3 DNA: TGTGCCAGCAGCTTAGACCCAGATACGCAGTATTTT.

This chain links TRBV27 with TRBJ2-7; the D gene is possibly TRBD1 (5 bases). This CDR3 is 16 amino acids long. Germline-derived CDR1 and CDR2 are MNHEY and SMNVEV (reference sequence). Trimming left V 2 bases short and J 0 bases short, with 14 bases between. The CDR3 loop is CASSLGQLGASYEQYF. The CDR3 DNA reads TGTGCCAGCAGTTTAGGACAACTTGGGGCCTCCTACGAGCAGTACTTC.

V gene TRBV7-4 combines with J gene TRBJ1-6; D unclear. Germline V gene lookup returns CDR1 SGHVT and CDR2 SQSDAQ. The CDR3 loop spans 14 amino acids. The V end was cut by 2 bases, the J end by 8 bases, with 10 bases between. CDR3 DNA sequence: TGTGCCAGCAGCTTAAGGGTCGGCGATTCACCCCTCCACTTT. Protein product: CASSLRVGDSPLHF. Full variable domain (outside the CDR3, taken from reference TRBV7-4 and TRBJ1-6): GAGVSQSPRYKVAKRGRDVALRCDSISGHVTLYWYRQTLGQGSEVLTYSQSDAQRDKSGRPSGRFSAERPERSVSTLKIQRTEQGDSAVYLCASSLRVGDSPLHFGNGTRLTVT.

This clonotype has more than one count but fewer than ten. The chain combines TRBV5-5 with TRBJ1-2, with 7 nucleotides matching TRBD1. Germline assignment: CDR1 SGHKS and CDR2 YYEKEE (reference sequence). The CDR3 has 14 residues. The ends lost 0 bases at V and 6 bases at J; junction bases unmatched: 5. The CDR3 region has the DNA TGTGCCAGCAGCTTGGGACAGGGTAGCGATGGCTACACCTTC. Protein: CASSLGQGSDGYTF.

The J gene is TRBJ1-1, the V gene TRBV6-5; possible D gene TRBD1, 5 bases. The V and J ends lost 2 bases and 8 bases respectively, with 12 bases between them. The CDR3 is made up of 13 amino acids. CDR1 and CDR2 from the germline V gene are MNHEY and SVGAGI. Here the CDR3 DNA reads TGTGCCAGCAGTTACAAGTCGGGGCCGGAAGCTTTCTTT. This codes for CASSYKSGPEAFF.